The 10 T cell receptor beta chains given below trace back to one sample, sequenced in a study of identical twins (TCRdb year 2016). Library generation was performed with 5' RACE. The reads were generated on an Illumina HiSeq 2000. TCRdb took the public reads, trimmed them with fastp at Q25, ran MiXCR for clone calling and kept in-frame beta chains. Each record represents a unique CDR3 protein, reported with the most common genes and DNA among its rows. This sample gives 200,000 to 250,000 distinct CDR3 sequences in total; 6.5% to 8% of them show up just once. Of the sample, approximately 15% is held by the ten largest clones. Another study also made use of these data, one on T cells expressing NK-cell markers.

The sample comprised CD8+ T cells sorted from blood. These TCRs come from a woman aged 18 to 35 in good health.

V and J are TRBV10-2 and TRBJ2-7; D may match TRBD1 or TRBD2 (5 bases each). The CDR3 sequence is 15 residues long. The V end lost 0 bases, the J end lost 7 bases, and 16 bases lay between the germline ends. CDR1 is WSHSY and CDR2 is SAAADI in the germline V gene. The CDR3 reads CASSESTGTAQEQYF. The DNA of the CDR3 is TGCGCCAGCAGTGAGTCGACTGGGACGGCACAAGAGCAGTACTTC.

The chain combines TRBV6-1 with TRBJ1-6; D is undetermined. The CDR3 consists of 16 residues. V lost 5 bases, J lost 0 bases, and 11 bases lay in between. Germline V gene lookup returns CDR1 MNHNS and CDR2 SASEGT. This CDR3 is CASSTAGFSYNSPLHF. CDR3 DNA sequence: TGTGCCAGCAGTACCGCGGGCTTCTCCTATAATTCACCCCTCCACTTT.

This clonotype was recorded a few times. An end of the junction differs from the germline gene, which may be a read error. The chain links TRBV11-2 to TRBJ2-3; D unresolved. Germline CDR1 SGHAT, CDR2 FQNNGV. CDR3 size: 14 residues. The CDR3 nucleotides are TGTGCCAGCAGCCTAGACTGGAGCACAGATACGCAGTATTTT. Its protein product is CASSLDWSTDTQYF. Looking up the rest from reference TRBV11-2 and TRBJ2-3 gives the full variable domain: EAGVAQSPRYKIIEKRQSVAFWCNPISGHATLYWYQQILGQGPKLLIQFQNNGVVDDSQLPKDRFSAERLKGVDSTLKIQPAKLEDSAVYLCASSLDWSTDTQYFGPGTRLTVL.

This rearrangement joins TRBV9 to TRBJ2-5; no clear D. Germline lookup yields CDR1 SGDLS and CDR2 YYNGEE. Deletions cut 0 bases from V and 5 bases from J, with 8 bases between. The CDR3 covers 13 residues. This CDR3 is CASSVESGETQYF. CDR3 nucleotides: TGTGCCAGCAGCGTAGAGTCGGGTGAGACCCAGTACTTC.

This clonotype was recorded many times. The chain combines TRBV12-3 or TRBV12-4 with TRBJ2-7; 14 bases fit TRBD2. Germline trimming cut 6 bases from V and 7 bases from J; bases unmatched to any gene: 5. The CDR3 is 14 residues long. The CDR3 region is CASSSGTSGREQYF. As DNA, the CDR3 is TGTGCCAGCAGCTCCGGGACTAGCGGGAGAGAGCAGTACTTC.

This clonotype was observed many times. V usage is TRBV12-3 or TRBV12-4 and J usage is TRBJ1-2; D is perhaps TRBD1 (5 bases). This CDR3 comprises 14 residues. The germline V and J ends were trimmed by 3 bases and 6 bases, with 14 bases remaining between them. CDR3 loop: CASSFGTLLDGYTF. CDR3 DNA: TGTGCCAGCAGTTTTGGGACCTTGCTTGATGGCTACACCTTC.

In its sample, this clonotype was seen many times. The chain carries TRBV4-2 and TRBJ1-1; D is uncertain. Per the germline V gene, CDR1 is LGHNA and CDR2 is YNFKEQ. V was shortened by 0 bases and J by 2 bases, with 7 bases between the two germline ends. There are 14 residues in the CDR3. The CDR3 loop reads CASSQEVRNTEAFF. CDR3 nucleotides: TGTGCCAGCAGCCAAGAAGTCAGAAACACTGAAGCTTTCTTT.

The rearrangement links TRBV5-1 to TRBJ2-2; D is undetermined. The germline V gene has CDR1 SGHRS and CDR2 YFSETQ. The CDR3 is made up of 15 amino acids. Trimming removed 0 bases at V and 1 base at J, with 7 bases between. The CDR3 DNA is TGCGCCAGCAGCTTGGGGCAGAAGAACACCGGGGAGCTGTTTTTT. Translation gives CASSLGQKNTGELFF. The complete variable domain, with remaining parts taken from reference TRBV5-1 and TRBJ2-2, reads KAGVTQTPRYLIKTRGQQVTLSCSPISGHRSVSWYQQTPGQGLQFLFEYFSETQRNKGNFPGRFSGRQFSNSRSEMNVSTLELGDSALYLCASSLGQKNTGELFFGEGSRLTVL.

This clonotype was seen a handful of times. The gene calls are TRBV12-3 or TRBV12-4 and TRBJ2-5, with 10 positions matching TRBD2. Losses at the gene ends were 5 bases for V and 5 bases for J; bases not matched to a gene: 11. This CDR3 region has 16 residues. The CDR3 sequence: CASSPSSGGAYETQYF. The CDR3 region has the DNA TGTGCCAGCAGTCCCTCAAGCGGGGGGGCCTACGAGACCCAGTACTTC.

This clonotype was seen repeatedly, ten times or more. This chain uses TRBV20-1 with TRBJ2-5; possible D gene TRBD2, 5 bases. Trimming took off 1 base at V and 5 bases at J, with 14 bases between the two ends. Germline V gives CDR1 DFQATT, CDR2 SNEGSKA (reference sequence). The CDR3 is 14 amino acids. The CDR3 DNA reads TGCAGTGCTAGAGTTAGCGTTGGAAAGGAGACCCAGTACTTC. It is translated as CSARVSVGKETQYF.